This T cell receptor (beta chain) was sequenced for a study of CD8+CD57+ T cells in acquired aplastic anemia. Study-level information: An average of 3.2 ug of DNA was obtained from sorted CD4+ and CD8+ cells. Sequencing produced an average of roughly 10 million reads per healthy donor for CD4+ cells. The study's findings and limits: In CD8+ cells, Simpson's diversity showed no significant difference between patients and controls. Patients and controls shared over 25 CD8+ CDR3 sequences, highly expressed in patients.

From germline, CDR1 is LNHNV and CDR2 YYDKDF (reference sequence). The CDR3 consists of 12 residues. With 5 bases removed from V and 8 bases from J, the gap between germline ends came to 12 bases. The use of genomic DNA as template underpinned the TCR beta VDJ and CDR3 profiling. TCRdb passed the reads through MiXCR, listing each CDR3 protein once. In the table there are under 150,000 distinct CDR3 sequences, approximately 41% of which are singletons. Concerning this clonotype: Its antigen is undetermined.

The receptor was isolated from a human donor in good health, serving as a control. The V gene is TRBV15, the J gene TRBJ1-2; D may be TRBD1 (5 bases). Material: sorted CD4+, CD8+, or CD8+CD57+ T cells (not recorded which) from PBMCs. The DNA for the CDR3 is TGTGCCACCAGCGGGACGGAGGAAGGCTACACCTTC. Protein sequence: CATSGTEEGYTF.